The clone carrying this T cell receptor beta chain was counted a few times. Germline loops: CDR1 MDHEN, CDR2 SYDVKM. The V gene lost 5 bases and the J gene lost 9 bases, with 8 bases spanning the gap. The CDR3 has 11 residues. This sample stems from a study of T cells in Graves' hyperthyroidism and ophthalmopathy. RNA transcripts gave rise to amplified TCR beta CDR3 regions. Initially, a first-round RT-PCR of the TCR CDR3 employed the HTBI primer set. MiXCR was run by TCRdb on the multiplex PCR reads, yielding one entry per CDR3 protein. In the table there are a few hundred thousand distinct CDR3 sequences, 13% of which are singletons.

The chain couples TRBV28 to TRBJ2-1; D ambiguous. The sequenced material came from blood. The sequence came from a woman aged 18-29 years with Graves' hyperthyroidism. CDR3 sequence: CASSPRIEQFF. The CDR3 DNA sequence: TGTGCCAGCAGTCCCAGGATTGAGCAGTTCTTC.